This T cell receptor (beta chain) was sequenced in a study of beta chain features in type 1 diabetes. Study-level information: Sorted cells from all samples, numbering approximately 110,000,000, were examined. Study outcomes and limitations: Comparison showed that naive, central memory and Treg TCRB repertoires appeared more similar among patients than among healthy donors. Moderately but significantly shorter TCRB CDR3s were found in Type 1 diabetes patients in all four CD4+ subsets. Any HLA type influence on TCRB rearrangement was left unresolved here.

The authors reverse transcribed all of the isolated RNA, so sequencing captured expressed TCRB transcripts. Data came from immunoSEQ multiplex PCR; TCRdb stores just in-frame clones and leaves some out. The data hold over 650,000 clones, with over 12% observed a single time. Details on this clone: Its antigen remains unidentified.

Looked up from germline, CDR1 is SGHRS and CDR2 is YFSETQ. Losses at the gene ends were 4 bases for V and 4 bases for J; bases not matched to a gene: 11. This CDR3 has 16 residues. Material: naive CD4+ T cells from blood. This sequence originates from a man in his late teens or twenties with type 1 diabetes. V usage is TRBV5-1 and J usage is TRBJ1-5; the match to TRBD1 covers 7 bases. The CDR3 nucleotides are TGCGCCAGCAGCCGCCCTAACAGGGGATGGAATCAGCCCCAGCATTTT. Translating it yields CASSRPNRGWNQPQHF. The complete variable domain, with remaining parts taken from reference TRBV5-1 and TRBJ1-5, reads KAGVTQTPRYLIKTRGQQVTLSCSPISGHRSVSWYQQTPGQGLQFLFEYFSETQRNKGNFPGRFSGRQFSNSRSEMNVSTLELGDSALYLCASSRPNRGWNQPQHFGDGTRLSIL.